The source of this T cell receptor (beta chain) is a study of blood T cell repertoires in COVID-19. Looking at the study overall: Samples taken during acute and convalescent COVID-19 were collected in the United States, Italy and Spain. From T cells, B-cell-depleted T cells, or PBMCs came the material, which was cDNA or gDNA.

The repertoire was sequenced with immunoSEQ multiplex PCR; TCRdb's copy has only in-frame clones and lacks some. The sample includes a few hundred thousand clones, around 87% seen only once; the top ten take 1% to 1.5%. Enrolled through a virtual design, the participants were between roughly 18 and 89 years of age and came from about two dozen US areas. The CDR3 runs 14 residues. Germline values: CDR1 MNHEY, CDR2 SVGAGI. Losses at the gene ends were 0 bases for V and 2 bases for J; bases not matched to a gene: 1. Sequencing used PBMCs or T cells enriched from blood (not recorded which). The source of this sequence is a man in his thirties or forties who had recovered from COVID-19. The chain couples TRBV6-5 to TRBJ2-7, with 7 bases fitting TRBD1. CDR3 DNA sequence: TGTGCCAGCAGTTACTCGACAGGGACCTACGAGCAGTACTTC. Protein: CASSYSTGTYEQYF.